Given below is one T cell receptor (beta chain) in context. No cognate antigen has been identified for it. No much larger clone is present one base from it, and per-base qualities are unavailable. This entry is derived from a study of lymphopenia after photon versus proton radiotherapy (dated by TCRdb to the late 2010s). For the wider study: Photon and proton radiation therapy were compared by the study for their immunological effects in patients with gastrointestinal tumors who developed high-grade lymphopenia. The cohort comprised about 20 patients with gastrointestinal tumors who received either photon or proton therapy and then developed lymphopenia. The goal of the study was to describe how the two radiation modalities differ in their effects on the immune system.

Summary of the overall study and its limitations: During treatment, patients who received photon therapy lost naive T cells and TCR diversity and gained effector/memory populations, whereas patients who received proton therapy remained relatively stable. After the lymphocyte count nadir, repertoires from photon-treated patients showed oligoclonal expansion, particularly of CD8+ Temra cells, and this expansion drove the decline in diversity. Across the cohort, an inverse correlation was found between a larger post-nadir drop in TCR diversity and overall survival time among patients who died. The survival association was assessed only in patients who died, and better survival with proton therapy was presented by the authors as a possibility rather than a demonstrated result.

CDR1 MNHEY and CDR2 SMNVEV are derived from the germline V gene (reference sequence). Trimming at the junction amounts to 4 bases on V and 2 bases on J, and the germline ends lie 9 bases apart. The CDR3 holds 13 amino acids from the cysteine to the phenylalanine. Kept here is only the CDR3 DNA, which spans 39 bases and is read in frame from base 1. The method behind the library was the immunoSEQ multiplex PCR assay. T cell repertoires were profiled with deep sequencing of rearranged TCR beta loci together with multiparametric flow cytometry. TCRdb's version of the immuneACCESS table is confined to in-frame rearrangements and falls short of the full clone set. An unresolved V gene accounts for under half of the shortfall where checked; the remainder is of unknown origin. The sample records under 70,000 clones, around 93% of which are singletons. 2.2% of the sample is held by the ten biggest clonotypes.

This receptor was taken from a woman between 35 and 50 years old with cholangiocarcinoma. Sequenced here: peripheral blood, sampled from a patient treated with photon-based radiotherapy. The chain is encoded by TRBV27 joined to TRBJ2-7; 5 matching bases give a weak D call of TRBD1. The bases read TGTGCCAGCAGTTACAGGCCCACCTACGAGCAGTACTTC. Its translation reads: CASSYRPTYEQYF.